This T cell receptor beta chain is drawn from a study of neurological immune-mediated disorders. At least ten counts were recorded for this clonotype. Stated time point: technical triplicate 2. Unsorted libraries came from 2 million PBMCs stored at -80 °C. Synthesis of cDNA used 5'RACE (with 10-nucleotide random UMIs). MiXCR was run by TCRdb on the 5' RACE reads, yielding one entry per CDR3 protein. Altogether about 59,000 distinct CDR3 sequences are present, 24% being singletons, with the ten largest covering 4.6%. The sample was PBMCs. The sequence derives from a man aged 60 to 75 with HTLV-1-associated myelopathy (HAM/TSP).

CDR3 region: CASSQSRTSGRYNEQFF. For the CDR3, the DNA is TGTGCCAGCAGCCAATCACGGACTAGCGGGAGGTACAATGAGCAGTTCTTC. V is TRBV3-1 and J is TRBJ2-1, with TRBD2 matching over 14 bases. CDR1 LGHDT and CDR2 YNNKEL come from the germline V gene (reference sequence). The CDR3 is made up of 17 amino acids. V was pared by 2 bases and J by 4 bases, with 4 bases of the junction left unmatched.